This section outlines one TCR beta chain sequence together with its context. What this receptor recognizes is not known. It has no much larger one-base neighbor in the sample; base qualities were not kept. The germline V gene (reference sequence) specifies MNHNY as CDR1 and SVGAGI as CDR2. CDR3 length: 13 amino acids, cysteine to valine. Only the CDR3 part of the read is kept: 39 bases, read in frame from the first base. The sample belongs to a study of T cell repertoires in cytomegalovirus infection (dated by TCRdb to between 2019 and 2020). Regarding the complete study: Alongside well-studied HLA-B-restricted epitopes, the peptide stimulations were aimed at recently identified HLA-C-restricted CMV epitopes, whose presentation resists viral immunomodulation. Because public TCR beta signatures pointed to carriage of CMV infection together with the matching HLA type, the HLA type of each donor mattered for the analysis. What the study reported, not specific to this receptor: Carriers of CMV infection plus the relevant HLA type were discriminated by the cumulative frequency of public TCR beta family members in the study cohort and in an independent approximately 340-donor cohort. The ex vivo response was dominated by HLA-C-restricted CMV-specific TCR beta clonotypes, which also provided the single most frequent clonotype in two of eight donors.

This specimen's treatment or condition label, per the study, means: in vitro stimulation with specific CMV peptide epitopes to enrich CMV-specific T cells. Sequencing instrument: Illumina HiSeq 1500. TCRdb handled the public reads itself, with Q25 trimming in fastp and clone calling in MiXCR, and kept productive beta chains. Records with the same CDR3 protein are collapsed into one entry carrying the most frequent genes and DNA. The sample records approximately 910,000 distinct CDR3 sequences, around 31% of which are singletons. The ten largest clones take up around an eighth of the sample. The material sequenced was cultured CD8+ T cells from PBMCs, taken from culture after CMV antigen stimulation. The chain employs TRBV6-6 and TRBJ2-7, with no reliable assignment of the D segment. The clonotype comes from a human donor in good health (CMV status not recorded). Some clones in this sample may be carry-over from other donors' samples. The DNA sequence is given as TGTGCCAGCAGTTGCTCGAGCTCCTACGAACAGTACGTC. Its translation is CASSCSSSYEQYV.